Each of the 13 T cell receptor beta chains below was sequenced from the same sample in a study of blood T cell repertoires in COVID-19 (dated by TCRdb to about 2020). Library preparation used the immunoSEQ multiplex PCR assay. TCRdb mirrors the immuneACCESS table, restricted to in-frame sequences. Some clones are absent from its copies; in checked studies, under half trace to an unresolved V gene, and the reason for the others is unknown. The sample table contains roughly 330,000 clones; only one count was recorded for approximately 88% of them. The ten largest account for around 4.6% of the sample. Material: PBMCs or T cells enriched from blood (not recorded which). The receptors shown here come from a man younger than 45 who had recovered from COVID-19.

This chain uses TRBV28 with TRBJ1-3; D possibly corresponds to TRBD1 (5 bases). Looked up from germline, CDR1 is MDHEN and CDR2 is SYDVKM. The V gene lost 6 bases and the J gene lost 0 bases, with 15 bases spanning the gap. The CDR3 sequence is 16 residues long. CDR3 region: CASRGHRLISGNTIYF. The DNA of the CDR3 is TGTGCCAGCAGGGGGCACAGGCTAATCTCTGGAAACACCATATATTTT.

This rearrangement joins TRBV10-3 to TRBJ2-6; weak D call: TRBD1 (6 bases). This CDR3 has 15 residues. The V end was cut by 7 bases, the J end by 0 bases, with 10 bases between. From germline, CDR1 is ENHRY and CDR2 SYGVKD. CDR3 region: CAINREHSGANVLTF. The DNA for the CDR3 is TGTGCCATCAACAGGGAACACTCTGGGGCCAACGTCCTGACTTTC.

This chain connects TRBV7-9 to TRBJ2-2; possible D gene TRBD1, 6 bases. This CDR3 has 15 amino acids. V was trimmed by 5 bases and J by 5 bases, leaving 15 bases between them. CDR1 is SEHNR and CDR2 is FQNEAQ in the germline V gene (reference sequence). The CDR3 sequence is CASSLTDRTTGELFF. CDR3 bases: TGTGCCAGCAGCCTTACGGACAGAACTACCGGGGAGCTGTTTTTT.

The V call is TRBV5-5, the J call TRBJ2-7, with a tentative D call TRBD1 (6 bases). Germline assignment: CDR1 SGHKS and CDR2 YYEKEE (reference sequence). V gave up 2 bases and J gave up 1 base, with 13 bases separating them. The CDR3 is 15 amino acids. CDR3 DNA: TGTGCCAGCAGCTTAACGGGACATACTTCCTACGAGCAGTACTTC. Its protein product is CASSLTGHTSYEQYF.

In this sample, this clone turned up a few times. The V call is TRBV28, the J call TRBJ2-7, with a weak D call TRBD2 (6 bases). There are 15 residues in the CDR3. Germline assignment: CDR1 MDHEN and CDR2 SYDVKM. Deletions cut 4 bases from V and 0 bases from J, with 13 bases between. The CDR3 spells CASSSPGGSSYEQYF. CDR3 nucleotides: TGTGCCAGCAGTTCCCCTGGGGGGAGCTCCTACGAGCAGTACTTC.

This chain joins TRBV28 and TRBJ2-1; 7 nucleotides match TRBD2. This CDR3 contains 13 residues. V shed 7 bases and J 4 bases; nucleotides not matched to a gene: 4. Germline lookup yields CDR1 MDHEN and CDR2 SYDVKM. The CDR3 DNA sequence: TGTGCCAGCAACGGGGAGGGTTACAATGAGCAGTTCTTC. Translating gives CASNGEGYNEQFF.

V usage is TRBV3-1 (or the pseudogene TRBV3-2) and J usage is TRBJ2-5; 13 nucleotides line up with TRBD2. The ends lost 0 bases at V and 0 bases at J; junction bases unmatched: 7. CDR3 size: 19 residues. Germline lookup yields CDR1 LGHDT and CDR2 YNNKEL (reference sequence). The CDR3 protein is CASSQDQGLAGPYQETQYF. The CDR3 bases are TGTGCCAGCAGCCAAGATCAGGGACTAGCGGGGCCGTACCAAGAGACCCAGTACTTC.

The CDR3 sequence is CATSSTGQGAWETQYF. Written as DNA, the CDR3 is TGTGCCACCAGCAGTACGGGACAGGGGGCTTGGGAGACCCAGTACTTC. The V and J genes are TRBV15 and TRBJ2-5; 12 bases line up with TRBD1. The CDR3 has 16 amino acids. Germline trimming cut 3 bases from V and 5 bases from J; bases unmatched to any gene: 7. CDR1 and CDR2 from the germline V gene are LNHNV and YYDKDF (reference sequence).

CDR3 nucleotides: TGTGCCAGCTCACTTAGCTCCGGGACAGGTGATGAAAAACTGTTTTTT. Translating it yields CASSLSSGTGDEKLFF. The rearrangement links TRBV18 to TRBJ1-4, with 8 bases identical to TRBD1. The germline gives CDR1 KGHSH, CDR2 LQKENI. The CDR3 loop spans 16 amino acids. The ends lost 4 bases at V and 6 bases at J; junction bases unmatched: 10.

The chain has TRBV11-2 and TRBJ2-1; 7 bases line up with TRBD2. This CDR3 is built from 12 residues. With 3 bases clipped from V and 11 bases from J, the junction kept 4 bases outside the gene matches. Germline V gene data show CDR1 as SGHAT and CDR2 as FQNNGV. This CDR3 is CASSFPGLQQFF. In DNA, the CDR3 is TGTGCCAGCAGCTTCCCGGGACTACAGCAGTTCTTC. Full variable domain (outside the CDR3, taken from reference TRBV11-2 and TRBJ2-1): EAGVAQSPRYKIIEKRQSVAFWCNPISGHATLYWYQQILGQGPKLLIQFQNNGVVDDSQLPKDRFSAERLKGVDSTLKIQPAKLEDSAVYLCASSFPGLQQFFGPGTRLTVL.

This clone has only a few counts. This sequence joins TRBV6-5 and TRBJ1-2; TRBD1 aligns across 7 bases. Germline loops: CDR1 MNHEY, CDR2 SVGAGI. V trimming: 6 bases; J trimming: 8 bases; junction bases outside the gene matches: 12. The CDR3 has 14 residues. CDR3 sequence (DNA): TGTGCCAGCAGCCCGGGACAGCCTAGGCGAGGCTACACCTTC. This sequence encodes CASSPGQPRRGYTF.

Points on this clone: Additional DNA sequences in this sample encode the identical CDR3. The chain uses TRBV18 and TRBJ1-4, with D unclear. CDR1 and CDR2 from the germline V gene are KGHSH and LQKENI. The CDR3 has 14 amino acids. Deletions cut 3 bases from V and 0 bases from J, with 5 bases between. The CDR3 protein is CASSPRATNEKLFF. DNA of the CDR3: TGTGCCAGCTCACCCCGGGCAACTAATGAAAAACTGTTTTTT.

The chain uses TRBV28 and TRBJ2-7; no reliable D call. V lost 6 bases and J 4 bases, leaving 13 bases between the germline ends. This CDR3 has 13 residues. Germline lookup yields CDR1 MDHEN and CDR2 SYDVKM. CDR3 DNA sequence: TGTGCCAGCAGCCCGCTCGACGGGTACGAGCAGTACTTC. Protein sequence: CASSPLDGYEQYF.